This TCR beta chain was captured in a study of human T cells and chemical hapten exposure. Study-wide context: Mostly female, the patients presented with alopecia areata, totalis or universalis. Broader study findings: Expanded TCRs clustered into significantly more large CDR3 similarity groups than controls, the analysis revealed.

Germline V CDR1 and CDR2: DFQATT, SNEGSKA (reference sequence). The J segment lost 1 base and the V segment lost 1 base, leaving 5 bases of the junction unmatched. The length of the CDR3 is 16 residues. A remark on this clonotype: Its specificity is not known.

Time point noted: pre-sensitization, week 0. Specified treatment: therapeutic diphenylcyclopropenone sensitization with weekly scalp DPC. TCRdb reanalysed the RACE reads using MiXCR and keeps one entry per CDR3 protein. The table shows roughly 380,000 distinct CDR3 sequences, with 4.5% to 6% occurring only once. The sequence was obtained from a woman aged 45-65 years with alopecia areata. Some clones in this sample may be carry-over from other donors' samples. The chain uses TRBV20-1 and TRBJ2-1; 9 bases align to TRBD2. The source material was whole blood, sampled in connection with sensitization to the hapten diphenylcyclopropenone (DPC). In DNA, the CDR3 is TGCAGTGCTAGAGCGAGTAGCGGGAGATCCTACAATGAGCAGTTCTTC. Amino acid sequence: CSARASSGRSYNEQFF.